Following are 10 T cell receptor beta chains from one sample sequenced in a study of OX40 agonist ivuxolimab in advanced cancers. Clones were read by immunoSEQ multiplex PCR, and TCRdb kept only the in-frame ones, dropping some. Of 100,000 to 150,000 clones detected, about 90% appear once; the ten largest clones hold around 0.84%. The sample here was CD4+ or CD8+ T cells sorted from blood, taken in a trial of the OX40 agonist ivuxolimab. Source of these receptors: an adult with an advanced solid tumor such as melanoma, head and neck, liver or kidney cancer.

J is TRBJ2-7 and V is TRBV5-1; a weak D match, TRBD1 (6 bases). Germline V CDR1 and CDR2: SGHRS, YFSETQ. V dropped 5 bases and J dropped 6 bases, with 15 bases sitting between them. This CDR3 has 13 amino acids. CDR3 coding DNA: TGCGCCAGCAGTTTACAGGGAATAGGCGAGCAGTACTTC. This translates into CASSLQGIGEQYF.

The genes are TRBV28 and TRBJ1-1; possibly TRBD1 for D (6 bases). The germline V and J ends were trimmed by 6 bases and 5 bases, with 13 bases remaining between them. Germline loops: CDR1 MDHEN, CDR2 SYDVKM. The CDR3 has 13 amino acids. CDR3 loop: CASSPGGRTEAFF. CDR3 sequence (DNA): TGTGCCAGCAGCCCCGGGGGCCGGACTGAAGCTTTCTTT. Full variable domain (remainder filled in from reference TRBV28 and TRBJ1-1): DVKVTQSSRYLVKRTGEKVFLECVQDMDHENMFWYRQDPGLGLRLIYFSYDVKMKEKGDIPEGYSVSREKKERFSLILESASTNQTSMYLCASSPGGRTEAFFGQGTRLTVV.

CDR3 protein: CSYPGSYEQYF. The CDR3 DNA reads as TGCAGCTACCCGGGGTCCTACGAGCAGTACTTC. The chain links TRBV20-1 to TRBJ2-7, with D perhaps TRBD2 (5 bases). This CDR3 is built from 11 residues. Germline loops: CDR1 DFQATT, CDR2 SNEGSKA (reference sequence).

This chain joins TRBV5-4 and TRBJ2-7; no definite D call. Germline V gene lookup returns CDR1 SGHNT and CDR2 YYREEE (reference sequence). CDR3 length: 14 amino acids. V gave up 0 bases and J gave up 3 bases, with 10 bases separating them. This CDR3 is CASSLAGGYYEQYF. In DNA form, the CDR3 reads TGTGCCAGCAGCTTGGCCGGTGGCTACTACGAGCAGTACTTC.

The V call is TRBV7-9, the J call TRBJ2-5; tentatively, D is TRBD2 (5 bases). The last part of the DNA fits TRBJ2-7 better; the J call may be wrong. The CDR3 is 15 amino acids. Germline V gene sequence: CDR1 SEHNR, CDR2 FQNEAQ (reference sequence). This CDR3 reads CASSLAPGSTYEQYF. The CDR3 DNA reads as TGTGCCAGCAGCTTAGCTCCGGGGTCAACCTACGAGCAGTACTTC.

V gene TRBV21-1 combines with J gene TRBJ2-7; TRBD1 reflects the table's D call only, with no check against the DNA. TRBV21-1 corresponds to a pseudogene. There are 13 residues in the CDR3. The CDR3 DNA follows: TGTGCCAGATTCTGGCAGGGGTCCTACGAGCAGTACTTC. It translates to CARFWQGSYEQYF.

The gene calls are TRBV6-5 and TRBJ2-5; 10 bases fit TRBD1. The end of the DNA aligns better with TRBJ2-7, so the J call may be wrong. The CDR3 is 13 residues long. From germline, CDR1 is MNHEY and CDR2 SVGAGI. As DNA, the CDR3 is TGTGCCAGCAGCCGGGACAGGGGCTACGAGCAGTACTTC. Its protein product is CASSRDRGYEQYF.

This clone was counted a single time. The chain employs TRBV6-1 and TRBJ2-2, with D perhaps TRBD1 (6 bases). V lost 6 bases and J lost 3, with 11 bases in between. The germline V gene has CDR1 MNHNS and CDR2 SASEGT. The CDR3 covers 14 residues. CDR3 coding DNA: TGTGCCAGCAGAGGACAGCAGTACACCGGGGAGCTGTTTTTT. Its translation is CASRGQQYTGELFF.

The rearrangement links TRBV6-1 to TRBJ2-6; D is perhaps TRBD1 or TRBD2 (6 bases each). There are 15 residues in the CDR3. V was trimmed by 7 bases and J by 0 bases, leaving 10 bases between them. From germline, CDR1 is MNHNS and CDR2 SASEGT. CDR3 DNA: TGTGCCAGCACAACGGGGGCCTCTGGGGCCAACGTCCTGACTTTC. Its protein product is CASTTGASGANVLTF.

The V and J genes are TRBV29-1 and TRBJ2-2, with D possibly TRBD1 on 5 matching bases. Germline V gene lookup returns CDR1 SQVTM and CDR2 ANQGSEA. V was cut by 1 base and J by 6 bases, with 15 bases left in between. The CDR3 is made up of 15 amino acids. The CDR3 is CSVEVSRQGAGELFF. CDR3 bases: TGCAGCGTTGAAGTTAGCCGGCAGGGCGCCGGGGAGCTGTTTTTT.